The 5 T cell receptor beta chains below were found in one sample sequenced in a study of long-term antiretroviral therapy in people with HIV (dated by TCRdb to between 2021 and 2024). Sequencing of the TRB variable region was done with the immunoSEQ hsTCRB v3.0 assay at survey level resolution. TCRdb mirrors the immuneACCESS table, restricted to in-frame sequences. Some clones are absent from its copies; in checked studies, under half trace to an unresolved V gene, and the reason for the others is unknown. The sample includes 35,000 to 40,000 clones, with around four fifths observed a single time. Less than 15% of the sample rests with the top ten. The sequences come from unsorted PBMCs, collected 0.3 years after starting antiretroviral therapy. The receptors come from a man younger than 35 with HIV.

This clone was picked up one time. The V and J genes are TRBV11-2 and TRBJ2-7; 12 nucleotides align to TRBD2. The CDR3 sequence is 18 residues long. V was pared by 4 bases and J by 0 bases, with 10 bases of the junction left unmatched. Germline V gene data show CDR1 as SGHAT and CDR2 as FQNNGV. The CDR3 loop reads CASSSPTSGGHSSYEQYF. CDR3 DNA: TGTGCCAGCAGCTCTCCGACTAGCGGGGGCCACAGCTCCTACGAGCAGTACTTC.

V gene TRBV4-1 combines with J gene TRBJ1-6, with TRBD1 matching over 8 bases. The germline gives CDR1 MGHRA, CDR2 YSYEKL. After removal of 5 bases from V and 7 bases from J, the junction contained 1 base not matched to a gene. There are 13 residues in the CDR3. This chain's CDR3 is CASSRTGNSPLHF. The CDR3 DNA reads as TGCGCCAGCAGCAGGACAGGGAATTCACCCCTCCACTTT.

This clone was detected once. The V and J genes are TRBV5-1 and TRBJ1-1, with D hard to call. Germline V gene sequence: CDR1 SGHRS, CDR2 YFSETQ. The V end was cut by 4 bases, the J end by 3 bases, with 10 bases between. This CDR3 contains 13 residues. The CDR3 DNA follows: TGCGCCAGCAGCGCCCGGATGGACACTGAAGCTTTCTTT. The encoded protein is CASSARMDTEAFF.

This clone was detected only once. The V gene is TRBV11-2, the J gene TRBJ2-1, with 7 bases aligning to TRBD1. V was pared by 7 bases and J by 4 bases, with 7 bases of the junction left unmatched. CDR3 length equals 14 residues. Germline CDR1 is SGHAT and CDR2 is FQNNGV. In DNA form, the CDR3 reads TGTGCCAGCACGTCCTGGGACAGATACAATGAGCAGTTCTTC. It is translated as CASTSWDRYNEQFF.

This chain connects TRBV15 to TRBJ2-3; D unclear. This CDR3 has 12 amino acids. The V end lost 5 bases, the J end lost 6 bases, and 9 bases lay between the germline ends. Germline V gene data show CDR1 as LNHNV and CDR2 as YYDKDF (reference sequence). The CDR3 loop is CATSPSGDTQYF. In DNA, the CDR3 is TGTGCCACCAGCCCTTCGGGTGATACGCAGTATTTT.